These T cell receptor beta chains were read from a single sample in a study of T-cell memory formation after mild COVID-19. TCRdb re-derived calls from the 5' RACE reads in MiXCR, one entry per CDR3 protein. The sample has fewer than 250,000 distinct CDR3 sequences, more than 9% seen once. Sequenced input: PBMCs or a T cell subset sorted from them (not recorded which). The receptor set was obtained from a man aged 18 to 35 who had mild COVID-19 (a few samples of this study predate the infection). Cell type and time point are not known. Each CDR3 is given with its conserved first and last residue. The order of the fields is J gene, V gene, D gene, clone size, CDR3 protein, CDR3 DNA. D genes are given only for firm matches. Where a row states a size, it is once, few, many or the class of an expanded clone; other rows omit it.

J: TRBJ1-3
V: TRBV7-9
D: TRBD1
size: NA
CDR3: CASSSNVGGPTGAGNTIYF
DNA: TGTGCCAGCAGCTCCAACGTAGGGGGTCCGACAGGGGCTGGAAACACCATATATTTT

J: TRBJ2-3
V: TRBV5-1
D: NA
size: few
CDR3: CASSSVRGGRQYF
DNA: TGCGCCAGCAGCTCCGTTCGAGGGGGGCGTCAGTATTTT

J: TRBJ1-1
V: TRBV20-1
D: NA
size: few
CDR3: CSARGWEGMNTEAFF
DNA: TGCAGTGCAAGGGGGTGGGAGGGGATGAACACTGAAGCTTTCTTT

J: TRBJ2-5
V: TRBV7-2
D: NA
size: few
CDR3: CASSLGGYGETQYF
DNA: TGTGCCAGCAGCTTAGGAGGCTACGGGGAGACCCAGTACTTC

J: TRBJ2-3
V: TRBV2
D: NA
size: NA
CDR3: CASSHPGAPDTQYF
DNA: TGTGCCAGCAGTCACCCCGGGGCCCCAGATACGCAGTATTTT

J: TRBJ2-1
V: TRBV12-3/TRBV12-4
D: NA
size: few
CDR3: CASSSPPSEQFF
DNA: TGTGCCAGCAGCAGTCCCCCTAGTGAGCAGTTCTTC

J: TRBJ2-7
V: TRBV6-2/TRBV6-3
D: TRBD2
size: few
CDR3: CASSDTGGVYEQYF
DNA: TGTGCCAGCAGTGACACCGGGGGGGTCTACGAGCAGTACTTC

J: TRBJ1-1
V: TRBV5-1
D: NA
size: many
CDR3: CASSLAVGGTEAFF
DNA: TGCGCCAGCAGCTTGGCGGTGGGAGGGACTGAAGCTTTCTTT

J: TRBJ2-3
V: TRBV7-2
D: TRBD1
size: few
CDR3: CASSPHRGSTDTQYF
DNA: TGTGCCAGCAGCCCCCACAGGGGCAGCACAGATACGCAGTATTTT

J: TRBJ2-2
V: TRBV7-3
D: TRBD1
size: NA
CDR3: CASSLGGAVNTGELFF
DNA: TGTGCCAGCAGCCTAGGGGGCGCCGTGAACACCGGGGAGCTGTTTTTT